This T cell receptor beta chain was identified in a study of tumour-infiltrating T cells in Burkitt lymphoma (dated by TCRdb to about 2020). In terms of the full investigation: The Burkitt lymphoma cohort comprised approximately 90 patients and spanned all epidemiological subtypes of the disease. TCR repertoire data were correlated with clinical outcome; productive clonality predicted overall and progression-free survival, independent of established prognosticators including age at diagnosis. Overall study results and their limits: Several public clonotypes shared across numerous Burkitt lymphoma patients were found, and shared tumour neoantigen selection absent from diffuse large B-cell lymphoma was thereby suggested.

The germline ends are 11 bases apart after V is trimmed by 5 bases and J by 3 bases. The cysteine opens and the phenylalanine closes a CDR3 of 13 amino acids. The DNA shown is the 39-base CDR3, in frame from base 1. CDR1 and CDR2, looked up from the germline V gene, are SGHAT and FQNNGV. Receptors were amplified or captured by the immunoSEQ multiplex PCR assay. Drawn from immuneACCESS, this table holds only the in-frame rearrangements with V and J called that TCRdb kept. Clones are partly lost; checked studies trace under half to an unresolved V gene and leave the rest unexplained. This sample has 350 to 450 clones in its table, and about a sixth of those were observed once. The top ten clones comprise about a fifth of the sample. This clone has more than one count but fewer than ten. The target of this receptor is not known. There are no base qualities to consult, and no much larger clone falls within one base.

The sequenced material came from tumor tissue. The receptor's source is a human donor with Burkitt lymphoma. In this chain, TRBV11-2 is recombined with TRBJ2-7; no confident D gene assignment can be made. Read as DNA, the sequence is TGTGCCAGCAGCCCGAGTGGGCTCTACGAGCAGTACTTC. Translated, this is CASSPSGLYEQYF.